This T cell receptor (beta chain) was recorded in a study of vaccination and CD4 T cells after COVID-19. This clonotype was seen more than once but under ten times. Its specificity is unknown. The CDR3 extends over 12 amino acids. Germline CDR1 is MNHNS and CDR2 is SASEGT. TCRdb ran MiXCR on the PCR reads and lists one entry per CDR3 protein. The sample consists of approximately 14,000 distinct CDR3 sequences, over 65% of them appearing once. Findings and limits, study-wide: Convalescent patients had a median around 90% of reactive clones appearing only post-vaccination. Vaccine-specific clones numbering 304 of 307 showed spike mono-reactivity in convalescent patients. For SARS-CoV-2-reactive clonotypes, the median went from about 20 to 38, a nonsignificant increase.

The origin of this receptor is a human donor who had recovered from COVID-19. Material: CD4+ T cells from blood, obtained after SARS-CoV-2 vaccination. This rearrangement joins TRBV6-1 to TRBJ1-4, with TRBD1 matching 8 bases. CDR3 nucleotides: TGTGTATCACAGGGGGTGGGTGAAAAACTGTTTTTT. Protein product: CVSQGVGEKLFF.